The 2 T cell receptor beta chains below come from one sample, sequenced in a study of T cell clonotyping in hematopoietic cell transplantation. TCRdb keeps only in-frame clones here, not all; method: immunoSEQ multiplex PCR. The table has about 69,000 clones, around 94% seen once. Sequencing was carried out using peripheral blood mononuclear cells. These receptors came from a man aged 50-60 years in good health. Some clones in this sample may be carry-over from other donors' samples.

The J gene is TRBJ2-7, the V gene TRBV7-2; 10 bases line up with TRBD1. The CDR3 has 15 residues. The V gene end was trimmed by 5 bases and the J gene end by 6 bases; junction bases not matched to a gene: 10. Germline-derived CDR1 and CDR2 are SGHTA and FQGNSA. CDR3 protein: CASSPPGQGSSEQYF. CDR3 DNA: TGTGCCAGCAGCCCACCGGGACAGGGGTCTTCCGAGCAGTACTTC.

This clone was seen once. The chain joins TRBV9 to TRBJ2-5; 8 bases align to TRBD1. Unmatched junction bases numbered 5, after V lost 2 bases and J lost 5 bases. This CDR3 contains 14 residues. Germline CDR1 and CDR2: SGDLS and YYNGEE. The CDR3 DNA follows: TGTGCCAGCAGCGTTACAGGGGGTCGGGAGACCCAGTACTTC. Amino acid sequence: CASSVTGGRETQYF.